This T cell receptor beta chain was documented in a study of blood T cell repertoires in COVID-19 (dated by TCRdb to the early 2020s). Regarding the research as a whole: Samples from collaborators originated in the United States, Italy and Spain and spanned both the acute and convalescent phases of COVID-19. The material from the prospective study consisted of cDNA or gDNA derived from T cells, B-cell-depleted T cells, or PBMCs. Deeply sampled blood TCRbeta repertoires from subjects exposed to, actively infected with, or recovered from COVID-19 were included in the dataset. A freely available public database, intended as a resource for researchers studying the immune response to SARS-CoV-2, is where the repertoires were released. Samples came from the ongoing ImmuneRACE study (first 160 participants) plus 1,254 subjects from 6 global collaborators. The sample metadata nearly always contained a de-identified subject ID, COVID-19 status, age in years and sex. HLA class I and class II types, where available, came from metadata supplied by the sample provider rather than from assay-based typing. Paper-wide results and their limitations: The quantity of clinical and demographic metadata differed by source and by participant and was supplied without curation.

The CDR3 covers 13 residues, taking in both the cysteine and the phenylalanine. Just CDR3 DNA is preserved here, 39 bases in frame from base 1. The germline ends are 9 bases apart after V is trimmed by 5 bases and J by 2 bases. Based on the germline V gene, the CDR1 and CDR2 sequences are SGHDN and FVKESK. Concerning this clone: Its antigen is not yet known. Qualities for individual bases were not recorded, and no much larger clone is one base off.

The immunoSEQ Assay, a bias-controlled multiplex PCR, was used to amplify TCRbeta CDR3 regions from genomic DNA. In the source study's methods: The number of nucleated cells in each sample was estimated by amplification of reference gene primers within the assay. To quantify the absolute abundance of each unique TCRbeta CDR3 rearrangement, sequence reads were collapsed and filtered. For each sample, productive Simpson clonality was calculated as the square root of Simpson's diversity index across productive rearrangements. The source is immuneACCESS, and TCRdb retained only in-frame sequences with V and J called. Part of the clones is not carried over; for the studies checked, unresolved V genes explain less than half of this, and the remainder is unexplained. D and trimming come from the DNA, and the V and J calls and clone size come from that table. The sample table holds fewer than 300,000 clones, of which less than 85% were seen once. The ten largest clones add up to about 1.6% of the sample.

One collaborating source in Seattle enrolled patients during active infection and followed them longitudinally through the course of disease. Each collaborating institution followed its own protocols to collect whole blood in K2EDTA tubes. For TCRbeta analysis, collaborator samples were shipped as frozen whole blood, as isolated PBMCs, or as DNA extracted from either sample type. Sequencing was carried out using peripheral blood. Rearrangement joined TRBV14 to TRBJ1-1, with the D gene call left open. The TCR comes from a human donor with COVID-19, enrolled during active disease. The donor label of this sample is uncertain. The sequence in DNA is TGTGCCAGCAGCACCCGTAGAAACACTGAAGCTTTCTTT. It encodes CASSTRRNTEAFF.